This paragraph reports one T cell receptor beta chain. Its antigen target is currently unknown. There are no base qualities to consult, and no much larger clone falls within one base. CDR1 and CDR2 are read off the germline V gene as SGHDT and YYEEEE. V lost 4 bases and J lost 3 bases; the stretch between them is 16 bases long. The CDR3 goes from the cysteine to the phenylalanine over 15 residues. Of all the DNA, just the CDR3 is kept, 45 bases in frame from base 1. This sample stems from a study of beta chain features in type 1 diabetes (dated by TCRdb to about 2018). Background for the entire study: Mean age, gender distribution, total cell number and subset yield did not differ between patients and healthy donors. In the study, recently diagnosed type 1 diabetes patients and matched healthy donors were compared on the TCRB repertoires of their sorted circulating CD4+ T cell subsets. Regulatory and stem cell-like memory subsets were obtained from only 8 patients and roughly eight healthy donors, while naive and central memory subsets were obtained from all 30 or so donors. A total of under 140,000,000 sorted cells were examined across all samples, and the number of cells per subset was strongly correlated with RNA yield. Summary of the overall study and its limitations: PCR may preferentially amplify shorter templates, but because patient and control samples were amplified and corrected together, any resulting skew would affect both groups equally. Fewer insertions and more nucleotide deletions at VDJ recombination sites were observed in patients with type 1 diabetes, implying thymic rearrangement abnormalities. HLA sub-analyses involved small numbers of individuals, so any influence of HLA type on TCRB rearrangement remained unresolved. Sequencing cDNA rather than genomic DNA could over-represent highly expressing activated cells, although activation and CD3 levels did not differ between groups. In all four CD4+ subsets, TCRB CDR3 length was moderately but significantly shorter in type 1 diabetes patients. Naive, central memory and regulatory TCRB repertoires appeared to be more similar among patients than among healthy donors.

A single peripheral blood draw of approximately 110 mL on average was collected from each donor into heparinised tubes. A BD FACSAria II was used to sort naive, central memory, regulatory and stem cell-like memory CD4+ T cells with a panel that included CD45RO, CCR7, CD25, CD127, CD95 and CD27. Every sorted population had a purity above 95%. PBMCs were separated immediately by Lymphoprep density gradient centrifugation and were stained directly, without being cultured. Samples were stained and sorted in pairs, with one healthy donor and one patient per experiment, so that batch effects were minimized. The entire amount of isolated RNA was reverse transcribed using the High Capacity cDNA Reverse Transcription Kit, so the sequenced TCRB transcripts were expressed ones. Deep immunoSEQ sequencing was performed on naive, central memory and regulatory T cell samples, with an average of around 3.4 million total reads per sample. Sorted cells were lysed in RLT buffer, and RNA was extracted using DNase-treated RNeasy Micro or Mini kits according to cell number. To prevent cross-contamination, every cell subset was processed on its own, while patient and healthy donor samples were processed together. TCRB sequences were amplified from cDNA with the immunoSEQ multiplex PCR, producing 87-bp fragments spanning the CDR3 region. Amplicons were sequenced on the Illumina HiSeq platform. On the authors' methods: Synthetic template baselines were used to correct PCR bias computationally, reads within Hamming distance 2 were collapsed together, and singletons that could not be merged were discarded. Reads were aligned against IMGT so that V, D and J genes, CDR3 length and insertions or deletions at six rearrangement sites could be assigned. Within each subset, clonotype counts were normalized to sorted cell number, and only after that were true diversity and Gini coefficients computed with the tcR R package. The overlap coefficient, calculated on TCRB nucleotide sequences, was used to measure repertoire sharing. Out-of-frame TCRB sequences from naive cells were analyzed as a proxy for the pre-selection repertoire. Imported from immuneACCESS, the table was reduced by TCRdb to in-frame sequences with V and J called. These copies leave out some clones; in studies compared against another copy, an unresolved V gene accounts for under half, and the cause of the remainder is not known. That table furnishes V, J and clone size, whereas the DNA furnished D and trimming. The sample includes around 340,000 clones, with less than 20% observed a single time. Roughly 0.045% of the sample comes from the top ten.

The receptor was isolated from a young woman in good health. The chain couples TRBV5-6 to TRBJ1-1; the D gene cannot be named for sure. Sequences were obtained from naive CD4+ T cells from blood. In the paper's terms, the cell subset or site label means: true naive CD4+ T cells. The CDR3 amino acid sequence is: CASSGLLPIDTEAFF. The DNA reads TGTGCCAGCAGCGGCCTCTTACCGATCGACACTGAAGCTTTCTTT.